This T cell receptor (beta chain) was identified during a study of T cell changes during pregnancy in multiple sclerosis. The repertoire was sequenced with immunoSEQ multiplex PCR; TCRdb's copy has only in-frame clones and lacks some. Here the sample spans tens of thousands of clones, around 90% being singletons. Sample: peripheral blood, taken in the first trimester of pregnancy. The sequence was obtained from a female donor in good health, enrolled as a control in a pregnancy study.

The CDR3 sequence is CAGYRISRGYTF. For the CDR3, the DNA is TGTGCCGGATACAGGATCTCGAGGGGCTACACCTTC. This chain connects TRBV19 to TRBJ1-2, with D possibly matching TRBD1 (5 bases). The V and J ends lost 11 bases and 8 bases respectively, with 18 bases between them. The length of the CDR3 is 12 residues. Germline V CDR1 and CDR2: LNHDA, SQIVND (reference sequence). The variable domain in full, with the rest retrieved from reference TRBV19 and TRBJ1-2, is DGGITQSPKYLFRKEGQNVTLSCEQNLNHDAMYWYRQDPGQGLRLIYYSQIVNDFQKGDIAEGYSVSREKKESFPLTVTSAQKNPTAFYLCAGYRISRGYTFGSGTRLTVV.